A selection of T cell receptor beta chains follows, all from one sample in a study of T-cell reconstitution after alpha-beta-depleted transplantation in children. TCRdb ran MiXCR on the PCR reads and lists one entry per CDR3 protein. This sample has 65,000 to 70,000 distinct CDR3 sequences; just under 5% occur once, and the top ten carry around 18%. Material: PBMCs, mostly from graft donor cells, obtained 180 days after TCRalphabeta/CD19-depleted stem cell transplant. These receptors were taken from a boy under two years old who had a stem cell transplant for acute myeloid leukemia, so the T cells may come from the graft donor. Each CDR3 is given with its conserved first and last residue. The D gene is left open where the match is weak. Only some rows state a clone size, as once, few, many or a class for expanded clones.

V: TRBV29-1
size: many
D: .
J: TRBJ2-5
CDR3: CSVIGGGETQYF
DNA: TGCAGCGTCATAGGGGGGGGAGAGACCCAGTACTTC

V: TRBV20-1
size: many
D: TRBD1
J: TRBJ1-2
CDR3: CSAGTGANYGYTF
DNA: TGCAGTGCCGGGACAGGGGCTAACTATGGCTACACCTTC

V: TRBV11-2
size: many
D: .
J: TRBJ2-5
CDR3: CASSEVFLGSLKETQYF
DNA: TGTGCCAGCAGCGAAGTATTTTTAGGGTCCCTCAAGGAGACCCAGTACTTC

V: TRBV20-1
size: many
D: .
J: TRBJ2-1
CDR3: CSARDMRGGYNEQFF
DNA: TGCAGTGCTAGAGATATGCGTGGGGGTTACAATGAGCAGTTCTTC

V: TRBV5-6
size: many
D: .
J: TRBJ2-1
CDR3: CASGSGSSYNEQFF
DNA: TGTGCCAGCGGATCGGGGAGCTCCTACAATGAGCAGTTCTTC

V: TRBV25-1
size: many
D: .
J: TRBJ2-5
CDR3: CASSDPGRYQETQYF
DNA: TGTGCCAGCAGTGACCCCGGGCGTTACCAAGAGACCCAGTACTTC

V: TRBV15
size: many
D: .
J: TRBJ2-6
CDR3: CATSRGRTGANVLTF
DNA: TGTGCCACCAGCAGGGGACGTACTGGGGCCAACGTCCTGACTTTC

V: TRBV5-5
size: many
D: .
J: TRBJ2-5
CDR3: CASSLEVRETQYF
DNA: TGTGCCAGCAGCTTGGAGGTCCGGGAGACCCAGTACTTC

V: TRBV5-6
size: many
D: .
J: TRBJ2-4
CDR3: CASSLGGGRGAKNIQYF
DNA: TGTGCCAGCAGCTTGGGTGGCGGCAGGGGAGCCAAAAACATTCAGTACTTC

V: TRBV20-1
size: many
D: .
J: TRBJ1-2
CDR3: CSASARVVGYGYTF
DNA: TGCAGTGCTAGTGCCCGCGTTGTTGGCTATGGCTACACCTTC

V: TRBV20-1
size: many
D: .
J: TRBJ1-2
CDR3: CSARKSKSGLSGGLGYGYTF
DNA: TGCAGTGCTAGGAAGTCCAAGTCGGGATTGAGCGGAGGGCTCGGCTATGGCTACACCTTC

V: TRBV18
size: many
D: TRBD1
J: TRBJ2-3
CDR3: CASSGTGRDTQYF
DNA: TGTGCCAGCTCCGGGACAGGGCGAGATACGCAGTATTTT

V: TRBV2
size: many
D: TRBD1
J: TRBJ2-7
CDR3: CASSEMETGSHEQYF
DNA: TGTGCCAGCAGTGAAATGGAGACAGGGAGCCACGAGCAGTACTTC

V: TRBV5-1
size: many
D: TRBD2
J: TRBJ2-1
CDR3: CASSWEGYNEQFF
DNA: TGCGCCAGCAGCTGGGAGGGTTACAATGAGCAGTTCTTC

V: TRBV19
size: few
D: TRBD2
J: TRBJ2-2
CDR3: CASSPHRGVPNTGELFF
DNA: TGTGCCAGTAGTCCCCACCGGGGGGTACCGAACACCGGGGAGCTGTTTTTT

V: TRBV7-9
size: many
D: .
J: TRBJ2-1
CDR3: CASSWAGLLNEQFF
DNA: TGTGCCAGCAGCTGGGCGGGACTCCTAAATGAGCAGTTCTTC

V: TRBV29-1
size: many
D: .
J: TRBJ2-5
CDR3: CSVGPLRGAAGGTQYF
DNA: TGCAGCGTCGGCCCCCTGCGGGGTGCGGCAGGGGGGACCCAGTACTTC

V: TRBV10-3
size: many
D: .
J: TRBJ1-2
CDR3: CAISMAGNGYTF
DNA: TGTGCCATCAGTATGGCAGGGAATGGCTACACCTTC

V: TRBV12-3/TRBV12-4
size: many
D: TRBD1
J: TRBJ1-2
CDR3: CASRPGTGVPLYGYTF
DNA: TGTGCCAGCAGGCCCGGGACAGGGGTCCCTCTATATGGCTACACCTTC

V: TRBV7-2
size: many
D: .
J: TRBJ1-6
CDR3: CASSLGLHLSISPLHF
DNA: TGTGCCAGCAGCTTAGGGCTGCACCTATCCATTTCACCCCTCCACTTT

V: TRBV19
size: few
D: TRBD1
J: TRBJ2-1
CDR3: CASSSGTGYDEQFF
DNA: TGTGCCAGTAGTTCCGGGACAGGGTACGATGAGCAGTTCTTC

V: TRBV15
size: many
D: .
J: TRBJ2-1
CDR3: CATSGPAVDEQFF
DNA: TGTGCCACCAGCGGGCCAGCAGTAGATGAGCAGTTCTTC

V: TRBV4-3
size: many
D: .
J: TRBJ1-1
CDR3: CASSQDIGGDAFF
DNA: TGCGCCAGCAGCCAAGATATTGGAGGGGATGCTTTCTTT

V: TRBV19
size: many
D: .
J: TRBJ1-5
CDR3: CASSLQSGQPQHF
DNA: TGTGCCAGTAGTCTCCAGTCTGGACAGCCCCAGCATTTT

V: TRBV29-1
size: many
D: .
J: TRBJ1-1
CDR3: CSVRGELDTEAFF
DNA: TGCAGCGTGAGGGGGGAACTGGACACTGAAGCTTTCTTT

V: TRBV6-5
size: many
D: .
J: TRBJ1-6
CDR3: CASSYGGVRFSPLHF
DNA: TGTGCCAGCAGTTACGGCGGGGTACGATTTTCACCCCTCCACTTT

V: TRBV5-1
size: many
D: .
J: TRBJ1-1
CDR3: CASSLGPGRLTEAFF
DNA: TGCGCCAGCAGCTTGGGGCCAGGGAGGTTGACTGAAGCTTTCTTT

V: TRBV28
size: many
D: .
J: TRBJ1-6
CDR3: CASSPLRGQNSPLHF
DNA: TGTGCCAGCAGCCCCTTACGGGGCCAGAATTCACCCCTCCACTTT

V: TRBV7-8
size: many
D: .
J: TRBJ1-1
CDR3: CASSLNWGPRTEAFF
DNA: TGTGCCAGCAGCTTAAACTGGGGGCCTCGGACTGAAGCTTTCTTT

V: TRBV10-3
size: medium-sized
D: .
J: TRBJ2-6
CDR3: CAISAGSGANVLTF
DNA: TGTGCCATCAGTGCGGGTTCTGGGGCCAACGTCCTGACTTTC

V: TRBV11-2
size: .
D: TRBD2
J: TRBJ2-1
CDR3: CASSSPRGGTYNEQFF
DNA: TGTGCCAGCAGCTCCCCTCGGGGGGGAACCTACAATGAGCAGTTCTTC

V: TRBV7-2
size: many
D: TRBD2
J: TRBJ2-5
CDR3: CASSLVLAGQETQYF
DNA: TGTGCCAGCAGCTTAGTTCTAGCGGGGCAAGAGACCCAGTACTTC

V: TRBV20-1
size: many
D: .
J: TRBJ2-3
CDR3: CSARGLRTLLTDTQYF
DNA: TGCAGTGCTAGAGGTCTCCGGACTCTCCTCACAGATACGCAGTATTTT

V: TRBV18
size: many
D: .
J: TRBJ1-4
CDR3: CASSLRRDQEGKLFF
DNA: TGTGCCAGCTCACTTCGGCGGGATCAGGAGGGAAAACTGTTTTTT

V: TRBV19
size: many
D: .
J: TRBJ2-2
CDR3: CASRELIGDTGELFF
DNA: TGTGCCAGTAGGGAGCTAATAGGGGACACCGGGGAGCTGTTTTTT

V: TRBV7-2
size: many
D: .
J: TRBJ1-1
CDR3: CASSLDYWDRQAFF
DNA: TGTGCCAGCAGCTTAGACTATTGGGATCGACAAGCTTTCTTT

V: TRBV7-8
size: many
D: TRBD1
J: TRBJ2-5
CDR3: CASSSPGTGTQYF
DNA: TGTGCCAGCAGCAGTCCCGGGACAGGGACCCAGTACTTC

V: TRBV30
size: many
D: .
J: TRBJ1-5
CDR3: CAWTLGLEEQPQHF
DNA: TGTGCCTGGACTCTCGGACTAGAGGAGCAGCCCCAGCATTTT

V: TRBV15
size: many
D: TRBD1
J: TRBJ2-1
CDR3: CATSREGTGVNEQFF
DNA: TGTGCCACCAGCAGAGAAGGGACAGGCGTAAATGAGCAGTTCTTC

V: TRBV6-1
size: .
D: TRBD2
J: TRBJ2-3
CDR3: CASRKRRGGFSTDTQYF
DNA: TGTGCCAGCAGGAAGCGCCGCGGGGGTTTTAGCACAGATACGCAGTATTTT

V: TRBV7-9
size: many
D: TRBD2
J: TRBJ2-2
CDR3: CAIGGGLTGELFF
DNA: TGTGCCATCGGCGGGGGTCTCACCGGGGAGCTGTTTTTT

V: TRBV18
size: many
D: .
J: TRBJ2-3
CDR3: CASSPRQYPTDTQYF
DNA: TGTGCCAGCTCACCACGGCAATACCCCACAGATACGCAGTATTTT

V: TRBV7-3
size: many
D: TRBD2
J: TRBJ2-3
CDR3: CASSLFGGVTDTQYF
DNA: TGTGCCAGCAGCTTGTTCGGGGGGGTCACAGATACGCAGTATTTT

V: TRBV24-1
size: many
D: .
J: TRBJ1-2
CDR3: CATSDSSYGYTF
DNA: TGTGCCACCAGTGACAGTTCCTATGGCTACACCTTC

V: TRBV11-2
size: many
D: TRBD2
J: TRBJ2-3
CDR3: CASNPSGVAGNTDTQYF
DNA: TGTGCCAGCAACCCCTCAGGGGTAGCGGGGAACACAGATACGCAGTATTTT

V: TRBV19
size: many
D: .
J: TRBJ2-7
CDR3: CASSIKGDYEQYF
DNA: TGTGCCAGTAGTATTAAGGGAGACTACGAGCAGTACTTC

V: TRBV4-1
size: many
D: .
J: TRBJ1-1
CDR3: CASSQREGTEAFF
DNA: TGCGCCAGCAGCCAACGGGAGGGCACTGAAGCTTTCTTT

V: TRBV20-1
size: many
D: TRBD1
J: TRBJ2-1
CDR3: CSASHPGQGNYNEQFF
DNA: TGCAGTGCTAGTCACCCGGGACAGGGCAATTACAATGAGCAGTTCTTC

V: TRBV10-2
size: many
D: .
J: TRBJ1-5
CDR3: CASSRGQSHQPQHF
DNA: TGCGCCAGCAGCCGGGGACAATCCCATCAGCCCCAGCATTTT

V: TRBV18
size: few
D: .
J: TRBJ1-1
CDR3: CASSPTRQDTEAFF
DNA: TGTGCCAGCTCACCGACCCGACAGGACACTGAAGCTTTCTTT

V: TRBV2
size: many
D: .
J: TRBJ2-6
CDR3: CASKGYSGANVLTF
DNA: TGTGCCAGCAAGGGGTACTCTGGGGCCAACGTCCTGACTTTC

V: TRBV7-8
size: many
D: .
J: TRBJ2-7
CDR3: CASSLGFGATYEQYF
DNA: TGTGCCAGCAGCTTAGGGTTCGGGGCGACCTACGAGCAGTACTTC

V: TRBV20-1
size: many
D: TRBD2
J: TRBJ2-5
CDR3: CSARGGRTETQYF
DNA: TGCAGTGCTAGGGGGGGGAGGACGGAGACCCAGTACTTC

V: TRBV20-1
size: many
D: .
J: TRBJ2-7
CDR3: CSARDLRGRSYEQYF
DNA: TGCAGTGCTAGAGATCTGAGGGGACGGTCCTACGAGCAGTACTTC

V: TRBV5-1
size: many
D: TRBD2
J: TRBJ2-1
CDR3: CASRGSGGAGSYNEQFF
DNA: TGCGCCAGCAGAGGTAGCGGGGGGGCCGGGTCCTACAATGAGCAGTTCTTC

V: TRBV29-1
size: many
D: TRBD1
J: TRBJ1-1
CDR3: CSVGGQRLMNTEAFF
DNA: TGCAGCGTTGGGGGACAGCGCCTTATGAACACTGAAGCTTTCTTT

V: TRBV7-3
size: many
D: TRBD1
J: TRBJ1-1
CDR3: CASSWTGAGTEAFF
DNA: TGTGCCAGCAGCTGGACAGGGGCGGGAACTGAAGCTTTCTTT

V: TRBV11-2
size: many
D: .
J: TRBJ2-1
CDR3: CASSPLRLSYNEQFF
DNA: TGTGCCAGCAGCCCCCTGCGTCTATCCTACAATGAGCAGTTCTTC

V: TRBV29-1
size: many
D: TRBD1
J: TRBJ2-1
CDR3: CSVGQGDFNEQFF
DNA: TGCAGCGTGGGACAGGGGGATTTCAATGAGCAGTTCTTC

V: TRBV20-1
size: many
D: .
J: TRBJ2-1
CDR3: CSARDKGVRYNEQFF
DNA: TGCAGTGCTAGAGATAAGGGGGTTAGGTACAATGAGCAGTTCTTC